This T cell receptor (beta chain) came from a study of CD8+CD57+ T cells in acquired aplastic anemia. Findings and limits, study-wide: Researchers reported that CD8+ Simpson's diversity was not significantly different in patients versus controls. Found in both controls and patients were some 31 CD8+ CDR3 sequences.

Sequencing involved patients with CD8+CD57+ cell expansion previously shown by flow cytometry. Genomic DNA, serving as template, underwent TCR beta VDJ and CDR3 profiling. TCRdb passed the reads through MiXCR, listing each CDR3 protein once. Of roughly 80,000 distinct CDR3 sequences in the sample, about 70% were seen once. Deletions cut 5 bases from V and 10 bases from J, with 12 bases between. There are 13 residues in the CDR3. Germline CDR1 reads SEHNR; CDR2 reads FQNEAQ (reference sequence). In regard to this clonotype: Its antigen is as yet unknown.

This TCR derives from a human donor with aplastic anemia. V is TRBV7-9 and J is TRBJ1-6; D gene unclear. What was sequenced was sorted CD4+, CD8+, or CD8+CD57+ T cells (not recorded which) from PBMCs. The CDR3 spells CASSQARQSPLHF. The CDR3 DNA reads TGTGCCAGCAGCCAGGCCCGCCAATCACCCCTCCACTTT.